One and the same sample provided the 28 T cell receptor beta chains below, sequenced in a study of blood T cell repertoires in COVID-19 (dated by TCRdb to about 2020). Receptors were amplified or captured by the immunoSEQ multiplex PCR assay. TCRdb took over this immuneACCESS table, retaining in-frame rearrangements with V and J assigned. Such tables are incomplete; in checked studies, under half of the missing clones stem from an unresolved V gene, and the remainder is unexplained. Here the sample has 250,000 to 300,000 clones; about 89% occur a single time. The top ten constitute about 4.6% of the sample. Sample: peripheral blood. These receptors were collected from a man aged 35-49 years with acute or convalescent COVID-19.

The chain joins TRBV6-5 to TRBJ2-7; 8 positions agree with TRBD2. Trimming at V came to 9 bases and at J to 0 bases, leaving 7 bases not matched to a gene. The CDR3 has 14 amino acids. Germline V lookup: CDR1 MNHEY, CDR2 SVGAGI. CDR3 nucleotides: TGTGCCAGTCTACGGGGGGGGGACTCCTACGAGCAGTACTTC. Translation: CASLRGGDSYEQYF.

The CDR3 sequence is CASSYTGGGYTF. DNA of the CDR3: TGTGCCAGTAGCTATACAGGGGGCGGCTACACCTTC. V gene TRBV19 combines with J gene TRBJ1-2; 9 bases are shared with TRBD1. Germline V CDR1 and CDR2: LNHDA, SQIVND (reference sequence). Trimming took 6 bases from V and 8 from J; bases not matched to a gene: 4. This CDR3 has 12 residues.

The CDR3 spells CASSPRENQNTEAFF. The CDR3 DNA is TGTGCCAGCAGCCCCAGGGAAAACCAAAACACTGAAGCTTTCTTT. This chain joins TRBV7-3 and TRBJ1-1, with D possibly matching TRBD1 (5 bases). Trimming took off 5 bases at V and 2 bases at J, with 15 bases between the two ends. Germline CDR1 is SGHTA and CDR2 is FQGTGA. The CDR3 sequence is 15 residues long.

The V gene is TRBV6-4, the J gene TRBJ2-2; a weak D match, TRBD1 (5 bases). Germline V gene data show CDR1 as MRHNA and CDR2 as SNTAGT. The CDR3 has 17 amino acids. Between the trimmed V and J ends, which lost 0 bases and 3 bases, there was a span of 14 bases. CDR3 protein: CASSDSEGAIDTGELFF. The CDR3 DNA reads as TGTGCCAGCAGTGACTCGGAAGGGGCTATAGACACCGGGGAGCTGTTTTTT.

V usage is TRBV5-1 and J usage is TRBJ1-2; D not resolved. The germline V gene has CDR1 SGHRS and CDR2 YFSETQ. The CDR3 covers 13 residues. V lost 0 bases and J lost 4, with 7 bases in between. The CDR3 sequence is CASSLAGVYGYTF. The DNA for the CDR3 is TGCGCCAGCAGCTTGGCCGGGGTCTATGGCTACACCTTC.

This rearrangement joins TRBV10-1 to TRBJ2-1, with D possibly being TRBD2 (6 bases). This CDR3 is 14 amino acids long. With 6 bases removed from V and 4 bases from J, the gap between germline ends came to 13 bases. From germline, CDR1 is WNHNN and CDR2 SYGVQD (reference sequence). The CDR3 sequence is CASSPLEGYNEQFF. CDR3 nucleotides: TGCGCCAGCAGCCCTCTGGAGGGGTACAATGAGCAGTTCTTC.

This chain uses TRBV6-5 with TRBJ2-7; TRBD1 might be the D (5 bases). V was pared by 7 bases and J by 1 base, with 14 bases between. The CDR3 has 14 amino acids. The germline V gene encodes CDR1 MNHEY and CDR2 SVGAGI. The DNA of the CDR3 is TGTGCCAGCAATCCGACCTCAGGGTCCTACGAGCAGTACTTC. Translation: CASNPTSGSYEQYF.

To note about this clone: This sample includes further DNA sequences coding for the same CDR3. This chain uses TRBV12-5 with TRBJ2-4; 10 nucleotides align to TRBD1. The J segment lost 6 bases and the V segment lost 1 base, leaving 0 bases of the junction unmatched. This CDR3 spans 14 amino acids. From germline, CDR1 is LGHNT and CDR2 FRNRAP. In nucleotides, the CDR3 is TGTGCTAGTGGTTTGGGGGACAGGGGAAACATTCAGTACTTC. This gives the protein CASGLGDRGNIQYF.

V is TRBV6-6 and J is TRBJ1-1; D ambiguous. Per the germline V gene, CDR1 is MNHNY and CDR2 is SVGAGI (reference sequence). V was shortened by 9 bases and J by 2 bases, with 22 bases between the two germline ends. The CDR3 length is 16 residues. The CDR3 reads CASSQTLGIGNTEAFF. The CDR3 DNA sequence: TGTGCCAGTTCACAGACTCTCGGGATTGGCAACACTGAAGCTTTCTTT.

The chain uses TRBV18 and TRBJ1-2, with 7 positions matching TRBD1. V shed 6 bases and J 8 bases; nucleotides not matched to a gene: 9. Germline values: CDR1 KGHSH, CDR2 LQKENI. This CDR3 comprises 13 residues. This CDR3 reads CASSPRGGEGYTF. The CDR3 DNA is TGTGCCAGCTCCCCTAGAGGGGGCGAAGGCTACACCTTC.

V is TRBV2 and J is TRBJ2-7, with 10 positions matching TRBD1. J was trimmed by 1 base and V by 6 bases; bases with no gene match: 6. This CDR3 comprises 15 residues. Germline V CDR1 and CDR2: SNHLY, FYNNEI. The CDR3 spells CASRERQGASYEQYF. The CDR3 nucleotides are TGTGCCAGCAGAGAAAGACAGGGGGCTTCCTACGAGCAGTACTTC.

The chain recombines TRBV6-1 with TRBJ1-6; D possibly corresponds to TRBD1 (6 bases). The CDR3 has 13 residues. From germline, CDR1 is MNHNS and CDR2 SASEGT. V lost 3 bases and J lost 10, with 10 bases in between. CDR3 nucleotides: TGTGCCAGCAGTGACACAGGGAACTCACCCCTCCACTTT. It encodes CASSDTGNSPLHF.

The J gene is TRBJ1-1, the V gene TRBV7-2; D possibly corresponds to TRBD1 (6 bases). Trimming took off 3 bases at V and 5 bases at J, with 16 bases between the two ends. The V gene's germline CDR1 is SGHTA and CDR2 FQGNSA. There are 15 residues in the CDR3. CDR3: CASSFQTGMWTEAFF. The CDR3 DNA reads as TGTGCCAGCAGCTTTCAAACAGGGATGTGGACTGAAGCTTTCTTT. Full variable domain (rest looked up from reference TRBV7-2 and TRBJ1-1): GAGVSQSPSNKVTEKGKDVELRCDPISGHTALYWYRQSLGQGLEFLIYFQGNSAPDKSGLPSDRFSAERTGGSVSTLTIQRTQQEDSAVYLCASSFQTGMWTEAFFGQGTRLTVV.

The chain is built from TRBV5-6 and TRBJ1-3, with a weak D call TRBD1 (6 bases). Trimming took off 3 bases at V and 4 bases at J, with 14 bases between the two ends. Germline CDR1 and CDR2: SGHDT and YYEEEE. CDR3 length: 15 amino acids. CDR3 residues: CASSYQTGLGNTIYF. In DNA form, the CDR3 reads TGTGCCAGCAGCTACCAGACAGGATTGGGAAACACCATATATTTT.

This chain uses TRBV30 with TRBJ2-2, with TRBD2 matching 9 bases. Germline V CDR1 and CDR2: GTSNPN, SVGIG (reference sequence). This CDR3 has 16 residues. With 1 base clipped from V and 5 bases from J, the junction kept 8 bases outside the gene matches. CDR3 region: CAWSATAGGGTGELFF. CDR3 DNA: TGTGCCTGGAGTGCTACAGCGGGGGGCGGGACCGGGGAGCTGTTTTTT.

J is TRBJ1-5 and V is TRBV9; 7 nucleotides agree with TRBD1. V lost 4 bases, J lost 11 bases, and 9 bases stayed unmatched. CDR3 size: 13 residues. Germline V lookup: CDR1 SGDLS, CDR2 YYNGEE. The CDR3 is CASSLRTGGTQHF. CDR3 coding DNA: TGTGCCAGCAGCTTGCGGACAGGCGGAACCCAGCATTTT.

The chain carries TRBV11-3 and TRBJ1-1; D gene uncertain. Trimming removed 2 bases from V and 0 bases from J, with 7 bases in between. CDR1 SGHNT and CDR2 YENEEA come from the germline V gene. This CDR3 has 14 amino acids. This CDR3 is CASSLRGMNTEAFF. DNA of the CDR3: TGTGCCAGCAGCTTAAGAGGCATGAACACTGAAGCTTTCTTT.

J is TRBJ1-1 and V is TRBV12-3 or TRBV12-4; perhaps TRBD1 as D (5 bases). The CDR3 has 12 residues. Trimming left V 5 bases short and J 6 bases short, with 10 bases between. Written as DNA, the CDR3 is TGTGCCAGCAGTCCAGACAGTCCTGAAGCTTTCTTT. Translation: CASSPDSPEAFF.

The CDR3, as DNA: TGTGCCAGCAAGACACCGAACACCGGGGAGCTGTTTTTT. This translates into CASKTPNTGELFF. The chain recombines TRBV7-2 with TRBJ2-2; D gene uncertain. Between the trimmed V and J ends, which lost 7 bases and 0 bases, there was a span of 6 bases. CDR1 is SGHTA and CDR2 is FQGNSA in the germline V gene. This CDR3 spans 13 amino acids.

The chain is built from TRBV5-4 and TRBJ2-1; 8 nucleotides line up with TRBD2. The CDR3 sequence is 15 residues long. V gave up 6 bases and J gave up 6 bases; unmatched junction bases: 11. Germline-derived CDR1 and CDR2 are SGHNT and YYREEE (reference sequence). The CDR3 region is CASTLGGGRVNEQFF. The CDR3 region has the DNA TGTGCCAGCACCCTCGGGGGGGGAAGGGTCAATGAGCAGTTCTTC. Full variable domain (missing parts from reference TRBV5-4 and TRBJ2-1): ETGVTQSPTHLIKTRGQQVTLRCSSQSGHNTVSWYQQALGQGPQFIFQYYREEENGRGNFPPRFSGLQFPNYSSELNVNALELDDSALYLCASTLGGGRVNEQFFGPGTRLTVL.

This rearrangement joins TRBV11-2 to TRBJ2-7; D might be TRBD2 (6 bases). This CDR3 region has 14 residues. Trimming took off 5 bases at V and 1 base at J, with 12 bases between the two ends. From germline, CDR1 is SGHAT and CDR2 FQNNGV. The CDR3 DNA is TGTGCCAGCAGCGGGCGGGGCGGATCCTACGAGCAGTACTTC. Its protein product is CASSGRGGSYEQYF.

This chain connects TRBV5-6 to TRBJ1-2; TRBD1 matches at 12 bases. Losses at the gene ends were 4 bases for V and 4 bases for J; bases not matched to a gene: 5. The CDR3 covers 15 residues. Germline V gene data show CDR1 as SGHDT and CDR2 as YYEEEE. The CDR3 here is CASSPGTGGLYGYTF. The CDR3 coding sequence is TGTGCCAGCAGCCCCGGGACAGGGGGCCTCTATGGCTACACCTTC.

The count of this clone is one. This chain's CDR3 is CASSLGGDTQYF. The DNA of the CDR3 is TGCGCCAGCAGCCTCGGGGGGGATACGCAGTATTTT. V usage is TRBV4-1 and J usage is TRBJ2-3; 7 bases line up with TRBD2. The CDR3 has 12 residues. The germline V gene has CDR1 MGHRA and CDR2 YSYEKL. The junction had 1 base not matched to a gene; V was cut back by 4 bases and J by 6 bases.

The rearrangement links TRBV28 to TRBJ1-6; D is possibly TRBD1 (5 bases). The CDR3 contains 14 residues. From germline, CDR1 is MDHEN and CDR2 SYDVKM. V was shortened by 5 bases and J by 6 bases, with 11 bases between the two germline ends. The CDR3 DNA follows: TGTGCCAGCAGTCTTTACGGGGGTAATTCACCCCTCCACTTT. Translated, it gives CASSLYGGNSPLHF. Complete variable domain (other parts from reference TRBV28 and TRBJ1-6): DVKVTQSSRYLVKRTGEKVFLECVQDMDHENMFWYRQDPGLGLRLIYFSYDVKMKEKGDIPEGYSVSREKKERFSLILESASTNQTSMYLCASSLYGGNSPLHFGNGTRLTVT.

The V gene is TRBV30, the J gene TRBJ1-2; 7 bases agree with TRBD1. The V gene end was trimmed by 4 bases and the J gene end by 2 bases; junction bases not matched to a gene: 4. Germline CDR1 and CDR2: GTSNPN and SVGIG (reference sequence). The length of the CDR3 is 13 residues. CDR3 sequence: CAWNRQGNYGYTF. For the CDR3, the DNA is TGTGCCTGGAATAGACAGGGAAACTATGGCTACACCTTC.

The rearrangement uses TRBV5-6 and TRBJ1-1; D gene unclear. The CDR3 runs 13 residues. Trimming pared 0 bases from V and 1 base from J, leaving 4 bases between. The germline gives CDR1 SGHDT, CDR2 YYEEEE. This CDR3 reads CASSLGRNTEAFF. CDR3 bases: TGTGCCAGCAGCTTGGGTAGGAACACTGAAGCTTTCTTT.

This clone was observed a single time. V is TRBV13 and J is TRBJ1-1; the D is unclear. Germline V CDR1 and CDR2: PRHDT, FYEKMQ (reference sequence). The CDR3 consists of 15 residues. The V gene lost 5 bases and the J gene lost 0 bases, with 13 bases spanning the gap. CDR3 in amino acids: CASSRHGPVNTEAFF. Here the CDR3 DNA reads TGTGCCAGCAGCCGCCATGGTCCGGTGAACACTGAAGCTTTCTTT.

The rearrangement uses TRBV10-3 and TRBJ2-3; the match to TRBD2 covers 11 bases. Germline V gives CDR1 ENHRY, CDR2 SYGVKD. CDR3 length: 14 amino acids. Germline trimming cut 9 bases from V and 5 bases from J; bases unmatched to any gene: 7. The CDR3 bases are TGTGCCATTGATACTGGGACTAGCGGAGATACGCAGTATTTT. Encoded protein: CAIDTGTSGDTQYF.